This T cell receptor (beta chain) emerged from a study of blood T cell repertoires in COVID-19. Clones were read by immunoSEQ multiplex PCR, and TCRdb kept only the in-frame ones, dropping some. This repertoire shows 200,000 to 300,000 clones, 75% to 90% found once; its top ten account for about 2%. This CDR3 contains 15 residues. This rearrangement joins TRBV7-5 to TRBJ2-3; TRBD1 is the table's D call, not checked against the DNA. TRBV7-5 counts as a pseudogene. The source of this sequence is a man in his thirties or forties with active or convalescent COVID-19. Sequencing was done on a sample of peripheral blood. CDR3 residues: CARSSGTVFVDTQYF. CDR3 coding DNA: TGTGCCAGAAGCTCCGGGACAGTTTTTGTCGATACGCAGTATTTT.